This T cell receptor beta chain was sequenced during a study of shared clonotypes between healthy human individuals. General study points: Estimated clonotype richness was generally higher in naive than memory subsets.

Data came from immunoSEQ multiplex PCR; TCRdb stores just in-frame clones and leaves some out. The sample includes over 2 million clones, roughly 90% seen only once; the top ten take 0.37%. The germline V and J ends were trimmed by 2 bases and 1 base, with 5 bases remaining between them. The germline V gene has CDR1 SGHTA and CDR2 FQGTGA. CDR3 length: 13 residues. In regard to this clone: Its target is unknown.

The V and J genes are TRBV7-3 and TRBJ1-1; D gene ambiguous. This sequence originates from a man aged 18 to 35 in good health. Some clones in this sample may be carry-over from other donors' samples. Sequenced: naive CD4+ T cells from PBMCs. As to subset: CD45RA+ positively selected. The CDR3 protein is CASSLYTNTEAFF. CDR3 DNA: TGTGCCAGCAGCTTATACACGAACACTGAAGCTTTCTTT.